Below, one TCR beta chain is given with its context. The target antigen is unknown. The PCR was carried out with 60 Vbeta primers and 13 Jbeta primers. Only in-frame clones appear in the TCRdb table, and some are missing; sequencing was by immunoSEQ multiplex PCR. The data contain 200,000 to 250,000 clones, approximately 79% of them singletons. The sample is drawn from a study of cytomegalovirus exposure and HLA in healthy donors. Regarding the study as a whole: Data from an earlier analysis indicated that most TCR beta V segments were productive either about 90% or about 30% of the time. Some TCR beta chains (roughly 150 of them) were listed as cytomegalovirus-associated. In a later analysis, at a false discovery rate of 0.05, approximately 15,000 TCR beta sequences matched HLA alleles. With later analysis, a missense DCLRE1C variant became linked to TCR beta V- and J-gene trimming.

There are 15 residues in the CDR3. From germline, CDR1 is SGDLS and CDR2 YYNGEE. V was clipped by 4 bases and J by 1 base; unmatched bases: 6. Sequencing input: PBMCs. V usage is TRBV9 and J usage is TRBJ2-5; 8 nucleotides line up with TRBD1. The TCR sequence derives from a man in his fifties or sixties in good health and CMV-seronegative. The CDR3 spells CASSKKDRAQETQYF. The CDR3 coding sequence is TGTGCCAGCAGCAAAAAGGACAGGGCCCAAGAGACCCAGTACTTC.